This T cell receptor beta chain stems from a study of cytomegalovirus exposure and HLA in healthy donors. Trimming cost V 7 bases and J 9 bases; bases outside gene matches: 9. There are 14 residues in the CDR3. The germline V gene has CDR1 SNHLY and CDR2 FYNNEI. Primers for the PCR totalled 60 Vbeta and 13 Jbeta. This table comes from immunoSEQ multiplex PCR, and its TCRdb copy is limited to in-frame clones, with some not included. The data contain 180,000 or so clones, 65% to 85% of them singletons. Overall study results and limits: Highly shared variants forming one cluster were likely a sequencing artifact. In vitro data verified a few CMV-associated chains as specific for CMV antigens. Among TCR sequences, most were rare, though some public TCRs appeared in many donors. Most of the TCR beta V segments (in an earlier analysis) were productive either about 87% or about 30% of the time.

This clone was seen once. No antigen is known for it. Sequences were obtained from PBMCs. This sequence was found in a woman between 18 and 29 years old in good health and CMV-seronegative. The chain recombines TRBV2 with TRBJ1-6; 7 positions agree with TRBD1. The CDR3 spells CASTLGTGVSPLHF. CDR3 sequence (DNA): TGTGCCAGCACCCTAGGAACAGGGGTTTCACCCCTCCACTTT.